This T cell receptor (beta chain) was sequenced for a study of CD8 T cells in ankylosing spondylitis. Germline CDR1 and CDR2: LGHNA and YNFKEQ. V was clipped by 1 base and J by 10 bases, with 15 bases between them. This CDR3 is built from 14 residues. 5'-RACE, quantitative and with molecular barcodes, yielded the TCR beta libraries. MiXCR, run by TCRdb on the 5' RACE reads, gives a single entry per CDR3 protein. The table shows roughly 260,000 distinct CDR3 sequences, with 20% occurring only once. Findings and limits, study-wide: A TCR beta motif of eight or nine highly homologous variants seemed to mark ankylosing spondylitis blood.

Of note for this clonotype: The antigen is unknown. This clone may be a read error of a much larger clone one base away.

The TCR was taken from a male donor with ankylosing spondylitis or in good health (not recorded which). Specimen: blood, either unsorted or a sorted T cell fraction (not recorded which). The V and J genes are TRBV4-2 and TRBJ2-3, with D perhaps matching TRBD2 (5 bases). The CDR3 bases are TGTGCCAGCAGCCAAGGGCTAGACTACGATGCGCAGTATTTT. It encodes CASSQGLDYDAQYF.